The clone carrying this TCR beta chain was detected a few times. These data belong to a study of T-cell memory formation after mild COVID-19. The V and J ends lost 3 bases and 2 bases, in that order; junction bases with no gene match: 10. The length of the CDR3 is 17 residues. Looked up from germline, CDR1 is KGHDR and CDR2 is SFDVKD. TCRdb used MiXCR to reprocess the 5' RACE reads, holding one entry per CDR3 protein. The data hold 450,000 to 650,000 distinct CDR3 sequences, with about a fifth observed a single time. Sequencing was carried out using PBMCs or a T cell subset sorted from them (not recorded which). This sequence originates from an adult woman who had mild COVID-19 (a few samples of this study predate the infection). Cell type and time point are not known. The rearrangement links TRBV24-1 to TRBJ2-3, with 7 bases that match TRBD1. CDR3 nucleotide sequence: TGTGCCACCAGTGATCCCGGGACAGAAGATTCCACAGATACGCAGTATTTT. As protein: CATSDPGTEDSTDTQYF.